One T cell receptor beta chain is described in this entry. Its antigen is still unknown. This entry comes from a study of T cell responses to AZD1222 COVID-19 vaccine. Points from the study as a whole: Clonal diversity was possibly underestimated, and white British individuals and females predominated among donors.

The CDR3 contains 13 residues. Trimming took off 2 bases at V and 1 base at J, with 5 bases between the two ends. TCRdb keeps only in-frame clones here, not all; method: immunoSEQ multiplex PCR. The sample shows around 130,000 clones, 85% to 95% of them seen only once. This clonotype was sampled from an adult in good health. Sequences were derived from peripheral blood, sampled on day 0 of AZD1222 vaccination. The V call is TRBV12-3 or TRBV12-4, the J call TRBJ1-1; D gene ambiguous. In DNA form, the CDR3 reads TGTGCCAGCAGTTTAAACCCGAACACTGAAGCTTTCTTT. Its translation is CASSLNPNTEAFF.